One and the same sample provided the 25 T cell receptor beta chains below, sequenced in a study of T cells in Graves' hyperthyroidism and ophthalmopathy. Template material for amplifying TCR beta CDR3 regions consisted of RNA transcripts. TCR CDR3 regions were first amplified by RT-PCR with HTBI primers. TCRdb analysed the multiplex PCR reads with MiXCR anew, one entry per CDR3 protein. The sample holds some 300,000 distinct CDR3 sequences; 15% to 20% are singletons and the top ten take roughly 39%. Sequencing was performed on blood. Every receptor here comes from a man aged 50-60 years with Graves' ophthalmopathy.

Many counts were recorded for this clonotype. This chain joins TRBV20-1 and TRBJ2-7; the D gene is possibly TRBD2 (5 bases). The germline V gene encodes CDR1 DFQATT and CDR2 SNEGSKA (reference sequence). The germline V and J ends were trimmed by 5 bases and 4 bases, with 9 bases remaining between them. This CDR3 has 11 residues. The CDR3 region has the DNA TGCAGTGCTGATGGACTGTACGAGCAGTACTTC. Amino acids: CSADGLYEQYF.

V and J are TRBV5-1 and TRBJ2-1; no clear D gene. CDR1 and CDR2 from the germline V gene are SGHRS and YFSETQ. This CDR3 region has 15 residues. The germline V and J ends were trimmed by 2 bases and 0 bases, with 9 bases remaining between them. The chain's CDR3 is CASSFTVGSYNEQFF. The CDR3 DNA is TGCGCCAGCAGCTTTACCGTGGGCTCCTACAATGAGCAGTTCTTC.

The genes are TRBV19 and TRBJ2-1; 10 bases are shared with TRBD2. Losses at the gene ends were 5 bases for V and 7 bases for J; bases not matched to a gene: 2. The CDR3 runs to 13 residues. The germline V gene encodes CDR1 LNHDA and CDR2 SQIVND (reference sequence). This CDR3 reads CASSGLAVNEQFF. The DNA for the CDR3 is TGTGCCAGTAGTGGACTAGCGGTAAATGAGCAGTTCTTC.

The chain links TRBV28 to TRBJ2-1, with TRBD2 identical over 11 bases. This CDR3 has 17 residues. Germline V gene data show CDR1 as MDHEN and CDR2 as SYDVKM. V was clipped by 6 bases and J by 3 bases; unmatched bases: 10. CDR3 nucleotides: TGTGCCAGCAGCCCAACTAGCGGGAGACTTCGCTACAATGAGCAGTTCTTC. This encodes CASSPTSGRLRYNEQFF.

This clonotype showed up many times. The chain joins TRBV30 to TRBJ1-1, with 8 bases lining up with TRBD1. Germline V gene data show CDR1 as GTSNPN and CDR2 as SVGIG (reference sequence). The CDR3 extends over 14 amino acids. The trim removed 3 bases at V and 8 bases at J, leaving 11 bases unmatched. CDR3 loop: CAWRRQGAKAEAFF. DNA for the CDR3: TGTGCCTGGAGAAGGCAGGGGGCGAAGGCGGAAGCTTTCTTT.

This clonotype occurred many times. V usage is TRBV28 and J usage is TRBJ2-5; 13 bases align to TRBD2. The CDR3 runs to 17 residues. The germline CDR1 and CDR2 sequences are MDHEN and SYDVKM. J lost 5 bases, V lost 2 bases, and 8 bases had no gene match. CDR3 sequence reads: CASSLPSGLAGRETQYF. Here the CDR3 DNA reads TGTGCCAGCAGTTTACCTTCGGGACTAGCGGGACGGGAGACCCAGTACTTC.

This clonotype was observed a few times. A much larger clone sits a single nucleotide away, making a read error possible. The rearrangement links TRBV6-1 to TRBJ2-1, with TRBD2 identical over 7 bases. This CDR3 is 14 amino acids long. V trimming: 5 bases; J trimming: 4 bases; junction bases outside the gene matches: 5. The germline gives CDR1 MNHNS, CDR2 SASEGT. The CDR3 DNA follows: TGTGCCAGCAGTAGGGACTATGCTTACAATGAGCAGTTCTTC. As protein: CASSRDYAYNEQFF.

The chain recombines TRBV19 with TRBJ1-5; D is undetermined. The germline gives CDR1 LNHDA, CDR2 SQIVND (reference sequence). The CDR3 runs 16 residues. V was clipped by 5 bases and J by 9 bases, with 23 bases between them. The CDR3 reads CASSPDGQVPGGPQHF. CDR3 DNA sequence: TGTGCCAGTAGTCCGGACGGGCAGGTACCCGGAGGGCCCCAGCATTTT.

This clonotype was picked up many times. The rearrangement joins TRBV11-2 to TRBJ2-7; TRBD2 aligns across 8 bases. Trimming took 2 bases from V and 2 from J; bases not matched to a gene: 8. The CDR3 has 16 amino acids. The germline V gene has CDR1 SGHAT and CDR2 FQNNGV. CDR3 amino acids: CASSLPPGGGPYEQYF. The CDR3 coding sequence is TGTGCCAGCAGCTTACCCCCCGGGGGGGGACCCTACGAGCAGTACTTC.

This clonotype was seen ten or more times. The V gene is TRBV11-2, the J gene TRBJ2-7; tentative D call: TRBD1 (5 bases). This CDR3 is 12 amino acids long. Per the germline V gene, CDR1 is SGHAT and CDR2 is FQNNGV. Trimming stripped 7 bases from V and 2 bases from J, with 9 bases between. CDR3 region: CASNTDTYEQYF. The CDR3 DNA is TGTGCCAGCAACACGGACACCTACGAGCAGTACTTC. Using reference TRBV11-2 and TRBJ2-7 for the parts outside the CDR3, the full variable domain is EAGVAQSPRYKIIEKRQSVAFWCNPISGHATLYWYQQILGQGPKLLIQFQNNGVVDDSQLPKDRFSAERLKGVDSTLKIQPAKLEDSAVYLCASNTDTYEQYFGPGTRLTVT.

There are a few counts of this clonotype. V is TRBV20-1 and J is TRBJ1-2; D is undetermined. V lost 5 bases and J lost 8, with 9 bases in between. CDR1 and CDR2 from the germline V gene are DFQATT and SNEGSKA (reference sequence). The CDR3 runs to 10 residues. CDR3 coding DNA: TGCAGTGCTTATATCGGAGGCTACACCTTC. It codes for CSAYIGGYTF.

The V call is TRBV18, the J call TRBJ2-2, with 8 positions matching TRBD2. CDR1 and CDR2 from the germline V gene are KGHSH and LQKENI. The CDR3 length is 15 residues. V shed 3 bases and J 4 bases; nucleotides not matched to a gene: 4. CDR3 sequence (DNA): TGTGCCAGCTCACCTAGCGGGAAAACCACCGGGGAGCTGTTTTTT. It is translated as CASSPSGKTTGELFF. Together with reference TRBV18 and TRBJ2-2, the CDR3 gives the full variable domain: NAGVMQNPRHLVRRRGQEARLRCSPMKGHSHVYWYRQLPEEGLKFMVYLQKENIIDESGMPKERFSAEFPKEGPSILRIQQVVRGDSAAYFCASSPSGKTTGELFFGEGSRLTVL.

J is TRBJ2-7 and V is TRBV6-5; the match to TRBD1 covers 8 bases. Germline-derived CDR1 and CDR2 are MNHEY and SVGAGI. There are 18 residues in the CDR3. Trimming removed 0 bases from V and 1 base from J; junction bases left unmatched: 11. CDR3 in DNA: TGTGCCAGCAGTTACTCGACGCAGGGGGCTGGGAGATCCTACGAGCAGTACTTC. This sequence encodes CASSYSTQGAGRSYEQYF.

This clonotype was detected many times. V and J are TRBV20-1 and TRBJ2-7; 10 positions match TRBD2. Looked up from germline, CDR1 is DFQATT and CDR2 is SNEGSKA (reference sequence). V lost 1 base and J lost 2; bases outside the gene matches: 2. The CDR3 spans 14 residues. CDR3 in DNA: TGCAGTGCTAGAGCTAGCGGGGGCCCCTACGAGCAGTACTTC. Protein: CSARASGGPYEQYF.

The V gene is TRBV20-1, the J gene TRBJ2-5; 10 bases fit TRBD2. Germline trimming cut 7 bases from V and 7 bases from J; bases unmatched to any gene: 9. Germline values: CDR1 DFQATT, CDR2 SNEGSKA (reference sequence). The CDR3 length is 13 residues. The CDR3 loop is CSGLLAGVGTQYF. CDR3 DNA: TGCAGTGGGTTGCTAGCGGGAGTTGGGACCCAGTACTTC.

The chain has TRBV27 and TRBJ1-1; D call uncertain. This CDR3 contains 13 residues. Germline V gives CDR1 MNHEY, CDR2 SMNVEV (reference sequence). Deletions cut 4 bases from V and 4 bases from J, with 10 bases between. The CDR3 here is CASSSTALTEAFF. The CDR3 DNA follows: TGTGCCAGCAGTTCAACAGCCCTCACTGAAGCTTTCTTT.

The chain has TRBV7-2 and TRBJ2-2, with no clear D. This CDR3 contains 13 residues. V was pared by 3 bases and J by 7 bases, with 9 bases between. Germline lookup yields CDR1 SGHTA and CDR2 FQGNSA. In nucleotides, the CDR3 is TGTGCCAGCAGCTTGGACCGGGTCGGGGAGCTGTTTTTT. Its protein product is CASSLDRVGELFF.

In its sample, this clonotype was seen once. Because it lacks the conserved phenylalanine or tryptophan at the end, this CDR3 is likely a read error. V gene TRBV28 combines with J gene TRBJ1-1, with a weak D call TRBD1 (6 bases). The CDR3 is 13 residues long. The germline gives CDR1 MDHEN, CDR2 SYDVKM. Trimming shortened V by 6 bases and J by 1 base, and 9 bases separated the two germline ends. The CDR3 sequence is CASSTDRNTEAFI. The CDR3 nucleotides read TGTGCCAGCAGCACGGACAGGAACACTGAAGCTTTCATT.

CDR3 sequence reads: CATSDQNRAQETQYF. CDR3 bases: TGTGCCACCAGTGATCAAAACAGGGCCCAAGAGACCCAGTACTTC. V usage is TRBV24-1 and J usage is TRBJ2-5, with D perhaps TRBD1 (6 bases). Between the trimmed V and J ends, which lost 3 bases and 1 base, there was a span of 11 bases. The germline CDR1 and CDR2 sequences are KGHDR and SFDVKD. The CDR3 is 15 residues long.

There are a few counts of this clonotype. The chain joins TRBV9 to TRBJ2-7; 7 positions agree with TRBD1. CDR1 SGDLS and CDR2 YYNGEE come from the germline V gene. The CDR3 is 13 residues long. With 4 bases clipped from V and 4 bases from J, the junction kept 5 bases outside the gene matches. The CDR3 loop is CASSYGDSYEQYF. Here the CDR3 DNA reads TGTGCCAGCAGCTACGGGGACAGTTACGAGCAGTACTTC.

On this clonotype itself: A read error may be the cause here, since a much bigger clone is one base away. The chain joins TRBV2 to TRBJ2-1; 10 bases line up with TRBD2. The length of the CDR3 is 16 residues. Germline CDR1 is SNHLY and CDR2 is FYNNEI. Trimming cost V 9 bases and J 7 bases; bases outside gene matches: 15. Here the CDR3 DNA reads TGTGCCAGAAGTCAACGAGCGGGAGGGCCTCGGAATGAGCAGTTCTTC. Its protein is CARSQRAGGPRNEQFF.

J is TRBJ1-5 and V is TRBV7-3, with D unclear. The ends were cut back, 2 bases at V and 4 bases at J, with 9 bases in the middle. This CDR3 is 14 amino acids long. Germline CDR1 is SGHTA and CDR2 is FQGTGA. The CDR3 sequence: CASSLASRNQPQHF. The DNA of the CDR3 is TGTGCCAGCAGCTTAGCGTCGAGGAATCAGCCCCAGCATTTT.

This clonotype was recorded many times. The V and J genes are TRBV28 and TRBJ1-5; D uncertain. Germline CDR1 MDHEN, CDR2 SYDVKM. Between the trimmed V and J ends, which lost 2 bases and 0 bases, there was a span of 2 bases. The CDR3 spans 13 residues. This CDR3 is CASSLTSNQPQHF. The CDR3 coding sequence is TGTGCCAGCAGTTTAACTAGCAATCAGCCCCAGCATTTT. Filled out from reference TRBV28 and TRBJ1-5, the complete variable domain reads DVKVTQSSRYLVKRTGEKVFLECVQDMDHENMFWYRQDPGLGLRLIYFSYDVKMKEKGDIPEGYSVSREKKERFSLILESASTNQTSMYLCASSLTSNQPQHFGDGTRLSIL.

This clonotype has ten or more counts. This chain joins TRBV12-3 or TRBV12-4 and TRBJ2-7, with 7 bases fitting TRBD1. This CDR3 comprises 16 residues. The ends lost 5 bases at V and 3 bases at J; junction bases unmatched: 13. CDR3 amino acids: CASSPDEAGGIYEQYF. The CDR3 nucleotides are TGTGCCAGCAGTCCGGACGAGGCAGGGGGAATCTACGAGCAGTACTTC.

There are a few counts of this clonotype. For the CDR3, the DNA is TGTGCCACCAGTGAGCATTCTGGAAACACCATATATTTT. Translated, it gives CATSEHSGNTIYF. This chain links TRBV24-1 with TRBJ1-3, with D uncertain. The CDR3 consists of 13 residues. Trimming pared 4 bases from V and 1 base from J, leaving 4 bases between. Germline values: CDR1 KGHDR, CDR2 SFDVKD.